This entry is about one T cell receptor beta chain. Its cognate antigen is unknown. V dropped 5 bases and J dropped 1 base, with 14 bases sitting between them. CDR1 and CDR2 from the germline V gene are SEHNR and FQNEAQ (reference sequence). CDR3 length: 15 amino acids. The sample is drawn from a study of T cell responses to AZD1222 COVID-19 vaccine. General study results and limits: Baseline testing showed seropositivity in only a handful of AZD1222 recipients. A mostly white British donor set with more females was recruited, and clonal diversity was possibly underestimated. Spike-specific TCR breadth and depth rose after two AZD1222 doses.

Assay: immunoSEQ multiplex PCR; the TCRdb copy retains only in-frame clones and omits some. The sample carries more than 70,000 clones, roughly 85% recorded once. This chain links TRBV7-9 with TRBJ1-1, with D perhaps TRBD1 (6 bases). The sample consisted of peripheral blood, taken 28 days after the second AZD1222 dose. The receptor's source is an adult who received the AZD1222 COVID-19 vaccine. CDR3 DNA sequence: TGTGCCAGCAGCCCCCAGGGGAGGGCGAACACTGAAGCTTTCTTT. It yields the protein CASSPQGRANTEAFF.